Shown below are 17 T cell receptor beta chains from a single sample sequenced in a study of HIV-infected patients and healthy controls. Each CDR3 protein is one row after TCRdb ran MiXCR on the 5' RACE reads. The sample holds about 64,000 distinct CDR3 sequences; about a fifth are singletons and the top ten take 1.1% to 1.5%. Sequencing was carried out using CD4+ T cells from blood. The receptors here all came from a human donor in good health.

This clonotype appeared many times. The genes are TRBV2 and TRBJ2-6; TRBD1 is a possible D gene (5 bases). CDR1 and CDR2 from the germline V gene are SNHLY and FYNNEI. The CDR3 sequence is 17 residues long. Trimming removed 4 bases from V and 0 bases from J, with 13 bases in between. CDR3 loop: CASSGGQGRSGANVLTF. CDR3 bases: TGTGCCAGCAGTGGTGGGCAGGGTCGCTCTGGGGCCAACGTCCTGACTTTC. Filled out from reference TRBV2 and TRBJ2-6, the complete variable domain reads EPEVTQTPSHQVTQMGQEVILRCVPISNHLYFYWYRQILGQKVEFLVSFYNNEISEKSEIFDDQFSVERPDGSNFTLKIRSTKLEDSAMYFCASSGGQGRSGANVLTFGAGSRLTVL.

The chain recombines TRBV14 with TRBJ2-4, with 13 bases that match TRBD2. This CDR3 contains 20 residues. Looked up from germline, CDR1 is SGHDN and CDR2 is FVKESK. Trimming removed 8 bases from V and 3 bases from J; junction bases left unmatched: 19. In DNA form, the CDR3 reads TGTGCCAGCTCCGCGCATAGACTAGCGGGAGGTCCGTTGGGCAAAAACATTCAGTACTTC. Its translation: CASSAHRLAGGPLGKNIQYF.

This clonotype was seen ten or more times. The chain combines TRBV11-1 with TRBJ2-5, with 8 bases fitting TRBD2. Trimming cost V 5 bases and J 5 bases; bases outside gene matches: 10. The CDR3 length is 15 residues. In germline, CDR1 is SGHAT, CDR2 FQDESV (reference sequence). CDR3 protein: CASSVTGGPLETQYF. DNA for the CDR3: TGTGCCAGCAGCGTAACGGGAGGGCCTTTGGAGACCCAGTACTTC.

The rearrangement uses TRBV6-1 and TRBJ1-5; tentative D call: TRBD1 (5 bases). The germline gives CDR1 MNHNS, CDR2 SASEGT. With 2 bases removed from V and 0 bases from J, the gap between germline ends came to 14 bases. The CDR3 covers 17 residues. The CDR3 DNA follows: TGTGCCAGCAGTGAAACCGGAGGGGCTTATAGCAATCAGCCCCAGCATTTT. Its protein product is CASSETGGAYSNQPQHF.

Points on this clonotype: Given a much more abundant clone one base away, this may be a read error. The CDR3 is CASSPSGPPDTQYF. DNA of the CDR3: TGTGCCAGCAGCCCTAGCGGTCCCCCAGATACGCAGTATTTT. The chain employs TRBV7-3 and TRBJ2-3, with 7 bases matching TRBD2. Per germline, CDR1 SGHTA and CDR2 FQGTGA. The CDR3 totals 14 residues. The trim removed 5 bases at V and 4 bases at J, leaving 6 bases unmatched.

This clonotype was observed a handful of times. CDR3 in amino acids: CASRFWGSNQPQHF. CDR3 DNA: TGTGCCAGCAGATTCTGGGGGAGCAATCAGCCCCAGCATTTT. This chain connects TRBV12-3 or TRBV12-4 to TRBJ1-5, with D perhaps TRBD1 (5 bases). The V end lost 6 bases, the J end lost 1 base, and 10 bases lay between the germline ends. The CDR3 is 14 residues long.

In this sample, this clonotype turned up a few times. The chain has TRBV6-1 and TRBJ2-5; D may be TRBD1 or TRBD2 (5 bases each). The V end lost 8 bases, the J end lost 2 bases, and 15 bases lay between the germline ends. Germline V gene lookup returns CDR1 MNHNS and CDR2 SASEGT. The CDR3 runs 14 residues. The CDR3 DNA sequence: TGTGCCAGCGCTCCGAGGGGTGTTCAAGAGACCCAGTACTTC. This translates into CASAPRGVQETQYF.

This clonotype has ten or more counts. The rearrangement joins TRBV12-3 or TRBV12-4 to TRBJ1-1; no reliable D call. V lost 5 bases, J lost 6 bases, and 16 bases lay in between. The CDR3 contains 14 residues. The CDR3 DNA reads TGTGCCAGCAGTCCCCAAACCCCGCGGGCTGAAGCTTTCTTT. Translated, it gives CASSPQTPRAEAFF.

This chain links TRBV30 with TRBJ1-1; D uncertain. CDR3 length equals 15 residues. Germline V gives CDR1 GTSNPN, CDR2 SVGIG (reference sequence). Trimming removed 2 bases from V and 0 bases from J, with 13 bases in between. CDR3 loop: CAWSPRGGMNTEAFF. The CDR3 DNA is TGTGCCTGGAGTCCCCGGGGAGGGATGAACACTGAAGCTTTCTTT.

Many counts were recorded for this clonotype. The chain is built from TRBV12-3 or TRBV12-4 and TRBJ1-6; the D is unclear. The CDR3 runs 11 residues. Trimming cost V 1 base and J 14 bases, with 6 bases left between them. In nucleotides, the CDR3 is TGTGCCAGCAGTTTAGGTCTCTCCCTCCACTTT. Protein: CASSLGLSLHF.

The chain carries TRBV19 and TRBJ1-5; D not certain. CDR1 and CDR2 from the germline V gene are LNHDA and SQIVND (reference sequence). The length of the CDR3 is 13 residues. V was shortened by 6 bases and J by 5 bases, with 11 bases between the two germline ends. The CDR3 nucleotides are TGTGCCAGTAGCATTGACAAGGATCAGCCCCAGCATTTT. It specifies CASSIDKDQPQHF.

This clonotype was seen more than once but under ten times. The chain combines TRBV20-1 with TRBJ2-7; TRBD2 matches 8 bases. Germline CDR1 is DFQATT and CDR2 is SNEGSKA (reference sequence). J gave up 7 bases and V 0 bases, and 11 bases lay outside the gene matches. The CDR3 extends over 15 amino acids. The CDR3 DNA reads TGCAGTGCTAGAGATATGAGCGGGGGAGGCGCGGAGCAGTACTTC. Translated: CSARDMSGGGAEQYF.

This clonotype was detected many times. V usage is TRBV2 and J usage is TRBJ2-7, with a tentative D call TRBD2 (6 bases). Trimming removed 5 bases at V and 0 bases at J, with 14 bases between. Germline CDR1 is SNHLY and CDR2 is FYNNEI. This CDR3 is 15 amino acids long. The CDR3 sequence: CASSIRDSRSYEQYF. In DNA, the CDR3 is TGTGCCAGCAGTATCCGGGACTCCCGCTCCTACGAGCAGTACTTC.

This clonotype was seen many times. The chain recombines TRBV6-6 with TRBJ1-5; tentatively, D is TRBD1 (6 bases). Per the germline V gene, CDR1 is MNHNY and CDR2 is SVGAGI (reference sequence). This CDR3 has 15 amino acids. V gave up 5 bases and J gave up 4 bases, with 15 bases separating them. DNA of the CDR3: TGTGCCAGCAGTACCGGACAGTCCTTTAATCAGCCCCAGCATTTT. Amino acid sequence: CASSTGQSFNQPQHF.

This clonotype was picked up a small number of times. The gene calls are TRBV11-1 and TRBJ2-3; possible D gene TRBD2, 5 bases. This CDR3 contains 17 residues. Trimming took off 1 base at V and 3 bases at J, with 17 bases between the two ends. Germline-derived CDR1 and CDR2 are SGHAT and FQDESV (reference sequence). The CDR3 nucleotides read TGTGCCAGCAGCTTAGACCCCTTTAAAAGAGGGACAGATACGCAGTATTTT. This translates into CASSLDPFKRGTDTQYF.

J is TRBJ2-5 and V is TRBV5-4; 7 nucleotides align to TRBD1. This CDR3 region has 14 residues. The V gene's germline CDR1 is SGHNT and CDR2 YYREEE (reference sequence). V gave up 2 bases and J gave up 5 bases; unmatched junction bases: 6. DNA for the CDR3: TGTGCCAGCAGCTTATCGACAGGGAAGGAGACCCAGTACTTC. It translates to CASSLSTGKETQYF.

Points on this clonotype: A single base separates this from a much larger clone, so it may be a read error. The CDR3 loop reads CASRGSSDSLRGQPQHF. The CDR3 coding sequence is TGTGCCAGCAGGGGAAGTTCGGACAGTCTAAGGGGTCAGCCCCAGCATTTT. The chain carries TRBV6-5 and TRBJ1-5; D possibly corresponds to TRBD1 (6 bases). The germline V and J ends were trimmed by 6 bases and 6 bases, with 24 bases remaining between them. CDR3 length: 17 amino acids. The germline gives CDR1 MNHEY, CDR2 SVGAGI.